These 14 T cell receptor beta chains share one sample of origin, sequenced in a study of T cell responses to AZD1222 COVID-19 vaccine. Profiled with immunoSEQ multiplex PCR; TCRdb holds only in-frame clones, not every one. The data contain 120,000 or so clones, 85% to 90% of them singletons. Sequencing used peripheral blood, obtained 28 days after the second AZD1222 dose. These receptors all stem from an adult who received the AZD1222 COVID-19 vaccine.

CDR3 in DNA: TGTGCCAGCAGTCCAAGGACTACTCGGGCAGATACGCAGTATTTT. Amino acids: CASSPRTTRADTQYF. V is TRBV27 and J is TRBJ2-3; D is perhaps TRBD2 (6 bases). CDR1 is MNHEY and CDR2 is SMNVEV in the germline V gene (reference sequence). The CDR3 is 15 amino acids. V was cut by 5 bases and J by 4 bases, with 16 bases left in between.

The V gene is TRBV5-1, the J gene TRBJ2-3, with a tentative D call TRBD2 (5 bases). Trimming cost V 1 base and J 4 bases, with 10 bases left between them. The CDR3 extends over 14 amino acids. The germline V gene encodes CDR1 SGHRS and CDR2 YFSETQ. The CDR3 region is CASSLSARADTQYF. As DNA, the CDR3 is TGCGCCAGCAGCTTGTCGGCGCGGGCAGATACGCAGTATTTT.

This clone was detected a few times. CDR3 amino acids: CSVPKQGEEQYF. As DNA, the CDR3 is TGCAGCGTTCCAAAACAGGGCGAAGAGCAGTACTTC. This sequence joins TRBV29-1 and TRBJ2-7; TRBD1 is a possible D gene (6 bases). V lost 5 bases and J lost 7, with 15 bases in between. In germline, CDR1 is SQVTM, CDR2 ANQGSEA. This CDR3 has 12 amino acids.

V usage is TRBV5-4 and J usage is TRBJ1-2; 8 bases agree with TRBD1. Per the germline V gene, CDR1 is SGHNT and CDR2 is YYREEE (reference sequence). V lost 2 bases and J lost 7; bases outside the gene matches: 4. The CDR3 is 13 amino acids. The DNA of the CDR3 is TGTGCCAGCAGCTTACAGGGGGAGATTGGCTACACCTTC. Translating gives CASSLQGEIGYTF.

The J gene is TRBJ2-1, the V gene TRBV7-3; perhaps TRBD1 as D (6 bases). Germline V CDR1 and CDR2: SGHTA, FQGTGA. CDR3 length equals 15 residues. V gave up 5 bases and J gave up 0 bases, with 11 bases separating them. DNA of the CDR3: TGTGCCAGCAGCCAAACAGGGAGCTCCTACAATGAGCAGTTCTTC. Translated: CASSQTGSSYNEQFF.

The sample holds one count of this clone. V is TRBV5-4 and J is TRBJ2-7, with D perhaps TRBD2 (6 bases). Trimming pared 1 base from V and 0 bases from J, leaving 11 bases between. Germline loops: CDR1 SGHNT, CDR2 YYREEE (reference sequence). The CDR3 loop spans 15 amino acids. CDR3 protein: CASSLMSSASYEQYF. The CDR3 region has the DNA TGTGCCAGCAGCTTGATGTCTAGCGCCTCCTACGAGCAGTACTTC.

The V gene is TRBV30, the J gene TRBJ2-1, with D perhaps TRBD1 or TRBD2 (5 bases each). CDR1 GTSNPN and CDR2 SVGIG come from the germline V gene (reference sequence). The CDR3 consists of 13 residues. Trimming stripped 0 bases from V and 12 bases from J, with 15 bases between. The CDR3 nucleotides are TGTGCCTGGAGTGTACACGAGGGGTCCGGGCAGTTCTTC. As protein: CAWSVHEGSGQFF.

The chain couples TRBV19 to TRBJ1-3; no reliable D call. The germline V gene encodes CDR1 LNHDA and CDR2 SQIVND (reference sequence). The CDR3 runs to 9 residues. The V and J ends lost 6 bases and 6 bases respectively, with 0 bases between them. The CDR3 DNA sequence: TGTGCCAGTAGAAACACCATATATTTT. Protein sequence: CASRNTIYF.

The CDR3 here is CASSPLGGQETQYF. CDR3 coding DNA: TGTGCCAGTAGTCCACTGGGGGGCCAGGAGACCCAGTACTTC. The chain links TRBV19 to TRBJ2-5, with D perhaps matching TRBD1 or TRBD2 (6 bases each). CDR3 length equals 14 residues. CDR1 LNHDA and CDR2 SQIVND come from the germline V gene (reference sequence). Deletions cut 5 bases from V and 5 bases from J, with 15 bases between.

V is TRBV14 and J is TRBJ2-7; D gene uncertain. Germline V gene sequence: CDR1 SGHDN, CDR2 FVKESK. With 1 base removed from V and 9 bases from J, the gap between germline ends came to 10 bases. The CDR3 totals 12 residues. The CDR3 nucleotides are TGTGCCAGCAGCCAAGTAAACGGACCGCAGTACTTC. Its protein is CASSQVNGPQYF.

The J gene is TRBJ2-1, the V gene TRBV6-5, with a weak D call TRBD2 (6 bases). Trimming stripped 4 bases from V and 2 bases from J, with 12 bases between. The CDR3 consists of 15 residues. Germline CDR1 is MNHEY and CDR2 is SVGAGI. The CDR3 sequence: CASSSGGQTYNEQFF. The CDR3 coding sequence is TGTGCCAGCAGTTCCGGAGGGCAAACCTACAATGAGCAGTTCTTC.

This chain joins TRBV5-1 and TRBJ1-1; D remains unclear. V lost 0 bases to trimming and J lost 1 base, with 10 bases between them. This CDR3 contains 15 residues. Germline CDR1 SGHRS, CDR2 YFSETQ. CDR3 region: CASSLDKLGNTEAFF. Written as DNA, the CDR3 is TGCGCCAGCAGCTTGGATAAGTTGGGGAACACTGAAGCTTTCTTT. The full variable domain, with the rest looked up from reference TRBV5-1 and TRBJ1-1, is KAGVTQTPRYLIKTRGQQVTLSCSPISGHRSVSWYQQTPGQGLQFLFEYFSETQRNKGNFPGRFSGRQFSNSRSEMNVSTLELGDSALYLCASSLDKLGNTEAFFGQGTRLTVV.

The CDR3 sequence: CASSPQAGSNGYTF. CDR3 DNA sequence: TGTGCCAGCTCACCCCAGGCAGGGTCCAATGGCTACACCTTC. The chain links TRBV18 to TRBJ1-2; possible D gene TRBD1, 5 bases. The ends were cut back, 3 bases at V and 6 bases at J, with 14 bases in the middle. Germline values: CDR1 KGHSH, CDR2 LQKENI. This CDR3 has 14 residues.

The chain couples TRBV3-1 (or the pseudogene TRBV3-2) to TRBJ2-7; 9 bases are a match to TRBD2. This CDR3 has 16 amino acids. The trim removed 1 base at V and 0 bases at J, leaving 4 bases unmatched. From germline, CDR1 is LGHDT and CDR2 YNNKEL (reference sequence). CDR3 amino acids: CASSQVSGGYSYEQYF. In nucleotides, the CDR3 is TGTGCCAGCAGCCAAGTTAGCGGGGGTTACTCCTACGAGCAGTACTTC.